One sample yielded the 26 T cell receptor beta chains listed below, sequenced in a study of T cell responses to AZD1222 COVID-19 vaccine. Here immunoSEQ multiplex PCR was the method, and the copy in TCRdb shows in-frame clones only, minus some. The table lists about 170,000 clones, around 90% of them singletons, with 0.95% to 1.1% in the top ten. The sample consisted of peripheral blood, taken 28 days after the second AZD1222 dose. Source of these receptors: an adult who received the AZD1222 COVID-19 vaccine.

This clone occurred once. The chain employs TRBV4-2 and TRBJ1-6; 10 nucleotides align to TRBD1. Germline V CDR1 and CDR2: LGHNA, YNFKEQ. V dropped 6 bases and J dropped 8; count of bases not matched to a gene: 7. The CDR3 covers 15 residues. For the CDR3, the DNA is TGTGCCAGCAGAACCGCCGGGACAGGGGATTCACCCCTCCACTTT. Amino acids: CASRTAGTGDSPLHF.

The V gene is TRBV6-5, the J gene TRBJ2-1; the D is unclear. This CDR3 is 13 amino acids long. Germline CDR1 reads MNHEY; CDR2 reads SVGAGI. With 6 bases removed from V and 3 bases from J, the gap between germline ends came to 9 bases. This CDR3 reads CASSQASYNEQFF. CDR3 nucleotides: TGTGCCAGCAGCCAGGCGAGCTACAATGAGCAGTTCTTC.

The rearrangement joins TRBV7-2 to TRBJ2-2; 8 positions agree with TRBD2. The V segment lost 5 bases and the J segment 7 bases; nucleotides outside the gene matches: 6. The CDR3 is 14 amino acids. Germline V gene data show CDR1 as SGHTA and CDR2 as FQGNSA. The DNA of the CDR3 is TGTGCCAGCAGCCCCGGGAGGGCTGACGGGGAGCTGTTTTTT. This codes for CASSPGRADGELFF.

The J gene is TRBJ1-2, the V gene TRBV2; no firm D call. This CDR3 spans 14 amino acids. CDR1 is SNHLY and CDR2 is FYNNEI in the germline V gene. Trimming shortened V by 7 bases and J by 0 bases, and 12 bases separated the two germline ends. CDR3 in DNA: TGTGCCAGCACCTGGACGGACGCTAACTATGGCTACACCTTC. Protein sequence: CASTWTDANYGYTF.

The chain links TRBV7-2 to TRBJ1-6, with D unresolved. There are 14 residues in the CDR3. V lost 5 bases and J 3 bases, leaving 8 bases between the germline ends. The V gene's germline CDR1 is SGHTA and CDR2 FQGNSA. The CDR3 DNA is TGTGCCAGCAGCCAAGTGGGCTATAATTCACCCCTCCACTTT. Translating it yields CASSQVGYNSPLHF.

This clone came up a few times. The chain carries TRBV6-5 and TRBJ1-1; D may be TRBD1 (5 bases). V was clipped by 9 bases and J by 2 bases, with 19 bases between them. Germline values: CDR1 MNHEY, CDR2 SVGAGI. CDR3 length: 15 amino acids. CDR3 in amino acids: CASQKRAGVNTEAFF. CDR3 bases: TGTGCCAGTCAGAAGCGAGCGGGGGTTAACACTGAAGCTTTCTTT.

The CDR3 is CASSWDRGLTEAFF. The CDR3 DNA reads as TGTGCCAGCAGCTGGGACAGGGGGCTTACTGAAGCTTTCTTT. The rearrangement uses TRBV7-2 and TRBJ1-1; 12 bases fit TRBD1. J gave up 5 bases and V 4 bases, and 2 bases lay outside the gene matches. CDR1 SGHTA and CDR2 FQGNSA come from the germline V gene. The length of the CDR3 is 14 residues.

The chain combines TRBV6-7 with TRBJ2-1; D is unclear. TRBV6-7 is known as an ORF, though its function is uncertain. The V end was cut by 2 bases, the J end by 0 bases, with 8 bases between. The CDR3 extends over 15 amino acids. The CDR3 DNA is TGTGCCAGCAGTTACCCTTTAAGCTCCTACAATGAGCAGTTCTTC. This codes for CASSYPLSSYNEQFF.

This chain joins TRBV25-1 and TRBJ1-4; D unresolved. This CDR3 has 13 amino acids. CDR1 and CDR2 from the germline V gene are MGHDK and SYGVNS. V lost 3 bases to trimming and J lost 6 bases, with 8 bases between them. The CDR3 sequence is CASSESRDEKLFF. In nucleotides, the CDR3 is TGTGCCAGCAGTGAGAGTAGGGATGAAAAACTGTTTTTT.

The count of this clone is one. This rearrangement joins TRBV7-2 to TRBJ1-2; TRBD1 might be the D (6 bases). This CDR3 is 14 amino acids long. Germline V gives CDR1 SGHTA, CDR2 FQGNSA. V lost 1 base and J lost 4, with 10 bases in between. CDR3 sequence: CASSLGLGGYGYTF. The CDR3 coding sequence is TGTGCCAGCAGCTTAGGTTTAGGGGGCTATGGCTACACCTTC.

The J gene is TRBJ2-1, the V gene TRBV7-7; D call uncertain. Germline V CDR1 and CDR2: SSHAT, FNYEAQ (reference sequence). The CDR3 totals 14 residues. The germline V and J ends were trimmed by 3 bases and 8 bases, with 14 bases remaining between them. The CDR3 DNA reads TGTGCCAGCAGCTTTTCTCTAAAGGACGATGAGCAGTTCTTC. Translated, it gives CASSFSLKDDEQFF.

With regard to this clone: One end of the junction fails to match germline, which may point to a read error. CDR3 sequence reads: CASNIPGRDYGYTF. In DNA form, the CDR3 reads TGTGCCAGTAATATACCCGGAAGGGACTATGGCTACACCTTC. This sequence joins TRBV19 and TRBJ1-2; the D is unclear. CDR1 and CDR2 from the germline V gene are LNHDA and SQIVND (reference sequence). The CDR3 spans 14 residues.

For the CDR3, the DNA is TGTGCCAGCAGTCGAACTACTCACCCAACTAATGAAAAACTGTTTTTT. It translates to CASSRTTHPTNEKLFF. This chain links TRBV27 with TRBJ1-4; D not resolved. The CDR3 contains 16 residues. Trimming shortened V by 5 bases and J by 0 bases, and 13 bases separated the two germline ends. Germline lookup yields CDR1 MNHEY and CDR2 SMNVEV (reference sequence).

The chain uses TRBV6-1 and TRBJ1-5, with 7 positions matching TRBD1. The CDR3 totals 17 residues. Looked up from germline, CDR1 is MNHNS and CDR2 is SASEGT. The V gene end was trimmed by 4 bases and the J gene end by 3 bases; junction bases not matched to a gene: 12. CDR3 DNA sequence: TGTGCCAGCAGTGTTCCCTACGGGACAGTTTTCAATCAGCCCCAGCATTTT. Translated, it gives CASSVPYGTVFNQPQHF.

This chain uses TRBV5-4 with TRBJ1-2; D is perhaps TRBD1 (5 bases). The length of the CDR3 is 14 residues. V was clipped by 3 bases and J by 8 bases, with 17 bases between them. Germline-derived CDR1 and CDR2 are SGHNT and YYREEE (reference sequence). The CDR3 DNA reads TGTGCCAGCAGCTCTCAGGGAGGATCATACGGCTACACCTTC. This gives the protein CASSSQGGSYGYTF.

This rearrangement joins TRBV10-1 to TRBJ2-3; D gene ambiguous. Germline CDR1 is WNHNN and CDR2 is SYGVQD (reference sequence). The length of the CDR3 is 16 residues. The V end was cut by 3 bases, the J end by 4 bases, with 17 bases between. CDR3: CASSDTRSEGADTQYF. DNA for the CDR3: TGCGCCAGCAGTGACACCCGATCGGAAGGCGCAGATACGCAGTATTTT.

The gene calls are TRBV27 and TRBJ2-7, with TRBD1 matching over 7 bases. The CDR3 is made up of 15 amino acids. Looked up from germline, CDR1 is MNHEY and CDR2 is SMNVEV (reference sequence). Trimming took 4 bases from V and 0 from J; bases not matched to a gene: 6. CDR3 protein: CASSWRTGPSYEQYF. The CDR3 DNA sequence: TGTGCCAGCAGTTGGAGGACAGGACCCTCCTACGAGCAGTACTTC.

This chain joins TRBV19 and TRBJ1-5; unclear D gene. The CDR3 length is 14 residues. The germline V and J ends were trimmed by 6 bases and 4 bases, with 13 bases remaining between them. Germline CDR1 and CDR2: LNHDA and SQIVND (reference sequence). The CDR3 DNA is TGTGCCAGTAGCCGCCTTGGGTGGAATCAGCCCCAGCATTTT. It codes for CASSRLGWNQPQHF.

The V gene is TRBV11-3, the J gene TRBJ2-2, with a tentative D call TRBD2 (5 bases). Trimming pared 0 bases from V and 1 base from J, leaving 15 bases between. CDR3 length: 18 amino acids. CDR1 and CDR2 from the germline V gene are SGHNT and YENEEA. CDR3: CASSLDIWTEVNTGELFF. The CDR3 DNA follows: TGTGCCAGCAGCTTAGACATCTGGACGGAGGTGAACACCGGGGAGCTGTTTTTT.

The chain has TRBV6-2 or TRBV6-3 and TRBJ2-7; no clear D gene. The CDR3 is made up of 14 amino acids. V lost 0 bases to trimming and J lost 2 bases, with 8 bases between them. The germline V gene encodes CDR1 MNHEY and CDR2 SVGEGT. The CDR3 DNA sequence: TGTGCCAGCAGTTACTCGGTTGTCCCCTACGAGCAGTACTTC. Translated, it gives CASSYSVVPYEQYF.

The CDR3 DNA sequence: TGTGCCATCAGGGAGACAGGGGGAACTAACTATGGCTACACCTTC. Encoded protein: CAIRETGGTNYGYTF. This rearrangement joins TRBV10-3 to TRBJ1-2, with TRBD1 matching 9 bases. V trimming: 6 bases; J trimming: 0 bases; junction bases outside the gene matches: 5. From germline, CDR1 is ENHRY and CDR2 SYGVKD. This CDR3 comprises 15 residues.

This clone was counted a few times. J is TRBJ2-7 and V is TRBV5-5; possible D gene TRBD1, 5 bases. V shed 4 bases and J shed 0 bases, with 11 bases lying between them. This CDR3 region has 14 residues. Germline values: CDR1 SGHKS, CDR2 YYEKEE (reference sequence). CDR3 nucleotides: TGTGCCAGCAGCCCTCAGGGTAGCTCCTACGAGCAGTACTTC. Its protein product is CASSPQGSSYEQYF.

The J gene is TRBJ2-3, the V gene TRBV4-1; D not resolved. The CDR3 loop spans 14 amino acids. Trimming stripped 9 bases from V and 4 bases from J, with 17 bases between. Germline V lookup: CDR1 MGHRA, CDR2 YSYEKL. CDR3 sequence reads: CASTRAPNADTQYF. The CDR3 bases are TGCGCCAGTACCCGGGCTCCTAATGCAGATACGCAGTATTTT.

This chain joins TRBV7-8 and TRBJ1-2; D ambiguous. Germline-derived CDR1 and CDR2 are SGHVS and FQNEAQ. This CDR3 region has 15 residues. The V end lost 1 base, the J end lost 4 bases, and 13 bases lay between the germline ends. As DNA, the CDR3 is TGTGCCAGCAGCTTAGATGTACGGCAAATCTATGGCTACACCTTC. This codes for CASSLDVRQIYGYTF.

This chain connects TRBV30 to TRBJ2-1; no reliable D call. The germline V and J ends were trimmed by 2 bases and 8 bases, with 16 bases remaining between them. Germline CDR1 GTSNPN, CDR2 SVGIG (reference sequence). The CDR3 is made up of 14 amino acids. In DNA, the CDR3 is TGTGCCTGGAGTACGCTAGGTCACTGGGATGAGCAGTTCTTC. It is translated as CAWSTLGHWDEQFF.

The chain uses TRBV5-6 and TRBJ1-3; D is unclear. The CDR3 runs to 15 residues. From germline, CDR1 is SGHDT and CDR2 YYEEEE. V lost 0 bases, J lost 4 bases, and 11 bases lay in between. CDR3 DNA: TGTGCCAGCAGCTTGGAACGGAGAGGCGGAAACACCATATATTTT. It yields the protein CASSLERRGGNTIYF.